This passage covers 26 T cell receptor beta chains from one sample sequenced in a study of T cells in Graves' hyperthyroidism and ophthalmopathy. From RNA transcripts, TCR beta CDR3 regions were amplified. Researchers ran a first-round RT-PCR on the TCR CDR3 using the HTBI primer set. From the multiplex PCR reads, TCRdb called clonotypes with MiXCR, one entry per CDR3 protein. Altogether 600,000 or so distinct CDR3 sequences are present, more than 12% being singletons, with the ten largest covering roughly an eighth. Sequencing was done on a sample of blood. These receptors were obtained from a woman aged 45-65 years with Graves' ophthalmopathy.

This clonotype has just a few counts. CDR3: CASSVGENRGSDTQYF. The CDR3 DNA reads as TGTGCCAGCAGCGTGGGAGAAAACAGGGGGTCAGATACGCAGTATTTT. This chain joins TRBV9 and TRBJ2-3; 8 bases align to TRBD1. Trimming cost V 2 bases and J 4 bases; bases outside gene matches: 9. CDR3 length: 16 amino acids. The germline V gene encodes CDR1 SGDLS and CDR2 YYNGEE.

This clonotype was seen many times. The V and J genes are TRBV5-1 and TRBJ2-1, with 8 positions matching TRBD2. CDR3 length: 15 residues. The V and J ends lost 4 bases and 7 bases, in that order; junction bases with no gene match: 10. Per germline, CDR1 SGHRS and CDR2 YFSETQ. The CDR3, as DNA: TGCGCCAGCAGCCCCGGGACTAGGAGGCTTAATGAGCAGTTCTTC. It codes for CASSPGTRRLNEQFF.

This clonotype was seen repeatedly, ten times or more. The J gene is TRBJ1-6, the V gene TRBV2, with D unclear. CDR1 is SNHLY, CDR2 FYNNEI, per germline. The V end lost 0 bases, the J end lost 14 bases, and 14 bases lay between the germline ends. The CDR3 loop spans 14 amino acids. The CDR3 DNA follows: TGTGCCAGCAGTGAAGCTAGTGCGAGTGGGTCCCTCCACTTT. Amino acid sequence: CASSEASASGSLHF.

The V and J genes are TRBV6-1 and TRBJ2-1; TRBD1 might be the D (5 bases). CDR3 length equals 12 residues. The V end lost 6 bases, the J end lost 2 bases, and 5 bases lay between the germline ends. Germline values: CDR1 MNHNS, CDR2 SASEGT. CDR3 bases: TGTGCCAGCAGGGACACCTACAATGAGCAGTTCTTC. This sequence encodes CASRDTYNEQFF.

This clonotype was seen only a few times. V gene TRBV27 combines with J gene TRBJ1-5; 7 positions agree with TRBD1. Looked up from germline, CDR1 is MNHEY and CDR2 is SMNVEV (reference sequence). CDR3 length equals 23 residues. J gave up 0 bases and V 6 bases, and 29 bases lay outside the gene matches. The CDR3 DNA reads as TGTGCCAGCAGACCTGCTTGGCTGCGGACAGGAAAGGAGAGAGGTTATAGCAATCAGCCCCAGCATTTT. Translating gives CASRPAWLRTGKERGYSNQPQHF.

At least ten counts were recorded for this clonotype. The rearrangement joins TRBV13 to TRBJ2-2, with unresolved D. The germline V gene has CDR1 PRHDT and CDR2 FYEKMQ (reference sequence). The CDR3 is made up of 13 amino acids. V was shortened by 1 base and J by 4 bases, with 4 bases between the two germline ends. The chain's CDR3 is CASSLVFTGELFF. The CDR3 bases are TGTGCCAGCAGCTTAGTTTTCACCGGGGAGCTGTTTTTT.

This clonotype was observed at least ten times. The rearrangement uses TRBV20-1 and TRBJ2-1, with 9 positions matching TRBD2. The CDR3 consists of 15 residues. In germline, CDR1 is DFQATT, CDR2 SNEGSKA (reference sequence). With V trimmed by 6 bases and J by 7 bases, 13 bases remained unmatched. For the CDR3, the DNA is TGCAGTGCCCCGGCGCGGCTAGCGGGAAGTAATGAGCAGTTCTTC. Its translation is CSAPARLAGSNEQFF.

At least ten counts were recorded for this clonotype. V usage is TRBV27 and J usage is TRBJ2-3; TRBD2 matches at 10 bases. There are 16 residues in the CDR3. The V and J ends lost 1 base and 4 bases, in that order; junction bases with no gene match: 5. Germline lookup yields CDR1 MNHEY and CDR2 SMNVEV (reference sequence). The CDR3 region has the DNA TGTGCCAGCAGTTTATATCTAGCGGGAGTAGCAGATACGCAGTATTTT. It yields the protein CASSLYLAGVADTQYF.

This clonotype was detected many times. The rearrangement links TRBV28 to TRBJ2-7, with TRBD2 as a possible D gene (6 bases). The CDR3 has 14 amino acids. Per the germline V gene, CDR1 is MDHEN and CDR2 is SYDVKM. The ends were cut back, 2 bases at V and 4 bases at J, with 12 bases in the middle. The CDR3 loop is CASSLEGLLYEQYF. The DNA of the CDR3 is TGTGCCAGCAGTTTAGAGGGACTCCTGTACGAGCAGTACTTC.

Notes on this clonotype: Without the conserved terminal phenylalanine or tryptophan, this CDR3 likely stems from a read error. The chain carries TRBV28 and TRBJ1-1; 7 nucleotides match TRBD1. CDR1 and CDR2 from the germline V gene are MDHEN and SYDVKM. With V trimmed by 5 bases and J by 0 bases, 12 bases remained unmatched. CDR3 length: 17 residues. The CDR3, as DNA: TGTGCCAGCAGTCAACCAGGGGGGGTAGCATTGAACACTGAAGCTTTCCTT. It translates to CASSQPGGVALNTEAFL.

The chain carries TRBV4-1 and TRBJ1-2; 8 bases line up with TRBD1. This CDR3 has 13 residues. The V gene's germline CDR1 is MGHRA and CDR2 YSYEKL. The junction had 3 bases not matched to a gene; V was cut back by 2 bases and J by 7 bases. As DNA, the CDR3 is TGCGCCAGCAGCCAACTCAGGGGGCTTGGCTACACCTTC. Translated: CASSQLRGLGYTF.

This chain links TRBV7-9 with TRBJ2-3, with 8 nucleotides matching TRBD1. The CDR3 loop spans 15 amino acids. The germline gives CDR1 SEHNR, CDR2 FQNEAQ (reference sequence). V trimming: 4 bases; J trimming: 5 bases; junction bases outside the gene matches: 8. The DNA of the CDR3 is TGTGCCAGCAGCTCCCGACAGGGGCAAGGAGATACGCAGTATTTT. Its translation: CASSSRQGQGDTQYF.

In its sample, this clonotype was seen many times. This sequence joins TRBV5-1 and TRBJ1-4; tentative D call: TRBD1 (6 bases). V gave up 4 bases and J gave up 13 bases, with 11 bases separating them. The CDR3 has 11 residues. Germline V CDR1 and CDR2: SGHRS, YFSETQ. CDR3 nucleotides: TGCGCCAGCAGCGGACCGACAGGACTGTTTTTT. This codes for CASSGPTGLFF.

This clonotype appeared many times. V usage is TRBV9 and J usage is TRBJ2-1, with D hard to call. This CDR3 is built from 11 residues. The germline V and J ends were trimmed by 4 bases and 9 bases, with 8 bases remaining between them. Germline V gene lookup returns CDR1 SGDLS and CDR2 YYNGEE. In nucleotides, the CDR3 is TGTGCCAGCAGCTTGAACGGTGAGCAGTTCTTC. It specifies CASSLNGEQFF.

There are many counts of this clonotype. The chain is built from TRBV12-3 or TRBV12-4 and TRBJ2-7; 13 bases align to TRBD2. Trimming removed 5 bases from V and 6 bases from J; junction bases left unmatched: 4. This CDR3 is 14 amino acids long. The CDR3 bases are TGTGCCAGCAGTATGACTAGCGGGAGGATCGAGCAGTACTTC. Encoded protein: CASSMTSGRIEQYF.

This clonotype has only a few counts. The V call is TRBV20-1, the J call TRBJ1-5, with D maybe TRBD1 (5 bases). Germline V gene data show CDR1 as DFQATT and CDR2 as SNEGSKA (reference sequence). V was cut by 3 bases and J by 5 bases, with 11 bases left in between. The CDR3 is 13 residues long. In DNA, the CDR3 is TGCAGTGCTAGTCGCAGGGAACATCAGCCCCAGCATTTT. It translates to CSASRREHQPQHF.

The V call is TRBV24-1, the J call TRBJ2-7; 11 positions match TRBD2. The germline CDR1 and CDR2 sequences are KGHDR and SFDVKD. Trimming removed 3 bases from V and 1 base from J; junction bases left unmatched: 4. CDR3 length: 16 residues. CDR3 nucleotides: TGTGCCACCAGTGATCCGGGACTAGCGGTTTCCTACGAGCAGTACTTC. Its protein is CATSDPGLAVSYEQYF.

This clonotype has at least ten counts. V usage is TRBV29-1 and J usage is TRBJ1-1, with 7 bases matching TRBD1. The CDR3 runs to 12 residues. The germline V gene has CDR1 SQVTM and CDR2 ANQGSEA. V gave up 6 bases and J gave up 5 bases; unmatched junction bases: 6. The CDR3 coding sequence is TGCAGCGTCCCCGACAGGGCAACTGAAGCTTTCTTT. This gives the protein CSVPDRATEAFF.

This clonotype was seen at least ten times. The rearrangement joins TRBV28 to TRBJ2-4, with unresolved D. This CDR3 region has 18 residues. CDR1 is MDHEN and CDR2 is SYDVKM in the germline V gene. Deletions cut 3 bases from V and 0 bases from J, with 18 bases between. This chain's CDR3 is CASSLSVEQQLAKNIQYF. CDR3 bases: TGTGCCAGCAGTTTGTCGGTCGAGCAGCAACTAGCCAAAAACATTCAGTACTTC.

This clonotype was seen only a few times. The chain carries TRBV29-1 and TRBJ2-1; 8 bases fit TRBD2. The CDR3 consists of 14 residues. CDR1 and CDR2 from the germline V gene are SQVTM and ANQGSEA. The V and J ends lost 4 bases and 7 bases, in that order; junction bases with no gene match: 9. The CDR3 DNA reads as TGCAGCGTTGGCAGCGGGAGCCCCTTTAATGAGCAGTTCTTC. The encoded protein is CSVGSGSPFNEQFF.

The chain carries TRBV20-1 and TRBJ2-2; no reliable D call. This CDR3 is 14 amino acids long. Germline V CDR1 and CDR2: DFQATT, SNEGSKA (reference sequence). The germline V and J ends were trimmed by 0 bases and 4 bases, with 9 bases remaining between them. The CDR3 DNA follows: TGCAGTGCTAGAGATCGGCAGTTCACCGGGGAGCTGTTTTTT. Its protein is CSARDRQFTGELFF.

In this sample, this clonotype turned up a few times. The chain uses TRBV5-1 and TRBJ1-4; TRBD1 agrees at 7 bases. V lost 4 bases to trimming and J lost 3 bases; unmatched junction nucleotides: 12. CDR3 length: 17 residues. Germline V gives CDR1 SGHRS, CDR2 YFSETQ. CDR3 residues: CASSPETGKVANEKLFF. DNA of the CDR3: TGCGCCAGCAGCCCAGAGACAGGGAAGGTAGCTAATGAAAAACTGTTTTTT.

As for this clonotype: A clone one base away is much larger, so this may be a read error. The chain carries TRBV28 and TRBJ2-1, with D unresolved. V was pared by 6 bases and J by 5 bases, with 17 bases between. The CDR3 totals 15 residues. Germline assignment: CDR1 MDHEN and CDR2 SYDVKM. In DNA form, the CDR3 reads TGTGCCAGCAGCGCGTGGGTTAGTCTGCACAATGAGCAGTTCTTC. It yields the protein CASSAWVSLHNEQFF.

The rearrangement joins TRBV20-1 to TRBJ1-1, with D unresolved. Germline CDR1 is DFQATT and CDR2 is SNEGSKA (reference sequence). With 1 base removed from V and 6 bases from J, the gap between germline ends came to 18 bases. This CDR3 has 15 amino acids. CDR3 protein: CSARVTVRGGAEAFF. In DNA form, the CDR3 reads TGCAGTGCTAGAGTAACCGTTCGGGGAGGCGCTGAAGCTTTCTTT.

This clonotype was seen many times. The chain employs TRBV20-1 and TRBJ1-6; 10 nucleotides agree with TRBD1. The junction had 2 bases not matched to a gene; V was cut back by 0 bases and J by 9 bases. In germline, CDR1 is DFQATT, CDR2 SNEGSKA (reference sequence). The CDR3 has 14 amino acids. In DNA form, the CDR3 reads TGCAGTGCTAGAGATCGGGACAGGGGTTCACCCCTCCACTTT. This translates into CSARDRDRGSPLHF.

This clonotype occurred many times. The chain carries TRBV18 and TRBJ2-3; 8 nucleotides match TRBD1. The V gene's germline CDR1 is KGHSH and CDR2 LQKENI. Unmatched junction bases numbered 8, after V lost 3 bases and J lost 0 bases. The length of the CDR3 is 17 residues. The CDR3 here is CASSPNLGQVSTDTQYF. For the CDR3, the DNA is TGTGCCAGCTCACCGAACCTGGGACAGGTTAGCACAGATACGCAGTATTTT.